This TCR beta chain was documented in a study of shared clonotypes between healthy human individuals. Execution of the assay was at deep level. Profiling relied on immunoSEQ multiplex PCR, and the TCRdb table lists in-frame clones only, not all of them. The table has roughly 300,000 clones, about nine tenths seen once; the top ten hold about 17%. Study donors comprised healthy, HIV-negative adults devoid of recent acute infection or vaccination. V was trimmed by 5 bases and J by 3 bases, leaving 8 bases between them. Germline V gene sequence: CDR1 MDHEN, CDR2 SYDVKM. The CDR3 sequence is 12 residues long.

Source material: memory CD8+ T cells sorted from blood. Subset here: CD45RO+ cells pooled with CCR7-negative TemRA cells. The TCR originated in a man aged 18 to 29 in good health. This chain connects TRBV28 to TRBJ2-7, with a weak D call TRBD1 (6 bases). CDR3 region: CASSVQGYEQYF. In DNA form, the CDR3 reads TGTGCCAGCAGTGTACAGGGCTACGAGCAGTACTTC.